This T cell receptor beta chain was obtained from a study of CD8 T cells in Susac syndrome. The authors reverse transcribed roughly 0.5 to 1 ug RNA with random hexamers. Amplification of TCR beta CDR3 was carried out by immunoSEQ multiplex PCR, which covered 54 Vbeta and 13 Jbeta segments. TCRdb re-called the immunoSEQ multiplex PCR reads with MiXCR, one entry per CDR3 protein. The data hold around 200,000 distinct CDR3 sequences, with 85% to 95% observed a single time. Germline V gene data show CDR1 as SQVTM and CDR2 as ANQGSEA. The ends were cut back, 5 bases at V and 2 bases at J, with 14 bases in the middle. This CDR3 has 14 amino acids.

This TCR was recovered from a human donor with Susac syndrome. Sequencing was done on a sample of CD8+ T cells from PBMCs. The chain recombines TRBV29-1 with TRBJ2-3; the D gene is possibly TRBD2 (6 bases). The CDR3 coding sequence is TGCAGCGTTACCGGGCGGGGAAACACAGATACGCAGTATTTT. Its protein product is CSVTGRGNTDTQYF.